One sample yielded the 3 T cell receptor beta chains listed below, sequenced in a study of CD8+ T cells in alopecia areata. Extracted RNA was reverse transcribed, and the resulting cDNA served as sequencing template. Only in-frame clones appear in the TCRdb table, and some are missing; sequencing was by immunoSEQ multiplex PCR. This set yields 2,000 or so clones and no singletons; the top ten hold roughly 28%. Stated time point: mouse skin 6 weeks after grafting, around onset of hair loss. The source was skin, collected at week 6. These receptors were obtained from a C3H/HeJ mouse with alopecia areata. The strain's MHC haplotype is H2-k.

Relative to its sample, this clone is medium-sized (0.01 to 0.1%). Genes and germline are mouse. Coverage ceases 4 residues before the CDR3 finishes, and the germline J gene fills in the end. J is TRBJ1-1 and V is TRBV13-3, with D perhaps matching TRBD1 (6 bases). The CDR3 consists of 14 residues. Germline V gene sequence: CDR1 NNHDY, CDR2 SYVADS. V was trimmed by 5 bases and J by 1 base, leaving 12 bases between them. CDR3 DNA (partial): TGTGCCAGCAGACAGGGAGGGACGAACACA. It is translated as CASRQGGTNT. The whole CDR3 reads CASRQGGTNTEVFF.

This clone has a count of ten or more. The gene symbols are mouse symbols. The DNA ends 4 residues before the CDR3 does, and the rest of the CDR3 is filled in from the germline J gene. The sample carries other DNA sequences with the same CDR3. The chain couples TRBV31 to TRBJ1-2; the match to TRBD1 covers 7 bases. CDR3 length equals 14 residues. Germline V gene sequence: CDR1 GKSSPN, CDR2 SITVG. J lost 0 bases, V lost 3 bases, and 4 bases had no gene match. CDR3 sequence: CAWSRDRANSDYTF. CDR3 bases read: TGTGCCTGGAGCCGTGACAGGGCAAACTCC.

This clone is classed as medium-sized. Mouse gene names apply. Read coverage stops 4 residues before the CDR3 terminus; the germline J gene supplies the remainder. This chain connects TRBV19 to TRBJ1-1; perhaps TRBD1 as D (6 bases). CDR3 length equals 14 residues. Trimming pared 5 bases from V and 0 bases from J, leaving 11 bases between. Per the germline V gene, CDR1 is FNHDT and CDR2 is SITEND (reference sequence). CDR3 residues: CASSRDTANTEVFF. Incomplete CDR3 DNA: TGTGCCAGCAGCCGGGACACTGCAAACACA.